Below, 26 T cell receptor beta chains from the same sample are listed, as sequenced in a study of cytomegalovirus exposure and HLA in healthy donors. 60 Vbeta and 13 Jbeta primers were used in PCR. Here immunoSEQ multiplex PCR was the method, and the copy in TCRdb shows in-frame clones only, minus some. Recorded for this sample: some 75,000 clones. Sequences were obtained from PBMCs. The receptors here all came from a female donor in good health and CMV-seropositive.

The chain employs TRBV6-1 and TRBJ2-5, with D unclear. The DNA end favors TRBJ2-7, so the J call may be wrong. The CDR3 is 14 amino acids. Germline V lookup: CDR1 MNHNS, CDR2 SASEGT. The CDR3 DNA is TGTGCCAGCAGTGACCTTGGTAGCTCCTACGAGCAGTACTTC. This sequence encodes CASSDLGSSYEQYF.

Details on this clone: Different DNA sequences within this sample yield the same CDR3. This rearrangement joins TRBV7-8 to TRBJ2-3; D possibly corresponds to TRBD1 (5 bases). The CDR3 is 18 residues long. Per germline, CDR1 SGHVS and CDR2 FQNEAQ. The CDR3 DNA reads TGTGCTCCAAGCTTCAGCGAGACAGAGCCTGAGGACACAGATACGCAGTATTTT. It encodes CAPSFSETEPEDTDTQYF.

J is TRBJ2-1 and V is TRBV15; D uncertain. Germline V lookup: CDR1 LNHNV, CDR2 YYDKDF (reference sequence). V gave up 6 bases and J gave up 4 bases, with 16 bases separating them. CDR3 size: 15 residues. This CDR3 is CATRPTADFYNEQFF. In DNA, the CDR3 is TGTGCCACCAGACCGACTGCGGATTTTTACAATGAGCAGTTCTTC. The full variable domain, in which reference TRBV15 and TRBJ2-1 provide the parts outside the CDR3, is DAMVIQNPRYQVTQFGKPVTLSCSQTLNHNVMYWYQQKSSQAPKLLFHYYDKDFNNEADTPDNFQSRRPNTSFCFLDIRSPGLGDTAMYLCATRPTADFYNEQFFGPGTRLTVL.

V usage is TRBV18 and J usage is TRBJ1-5, with D unclear. The germline V and J ends were trimmed by 0 bases and 4 bases, with 7 bases remaining between them. Germline CDR1 reads KGHSH; CDR2 reads LQKENI. The CDR3 covers 14 residues. The CDR3 DNA reads TGTGCCAGCTCACCACCTAACGGGAATCAGCCCCAGCATTTT. It is translated as CASSPPNGNQPQHF. The complete variable domain, with remaining parts taken from reference TRBV18 and TRBJ1-5, reads NAGVMQNPRHLVRRRGQEARLRCSPMKGHSHVYWYRQLPEEGLKFMVYLQKENIIDESGMPKERFSAEFPKEGPSILRIQQVVRGDSAAYFCASSPPNGNQPQHFGDGTRLSIL.

The chain joins TRBV29-1 to TRBJ1-2; D gene ambiguous. Between the trimmed V and J ends, which lost 2 bases and 5 bases, there was a span of 12 bases. This CDR3 is 13 amino acids long. From germline, CDR1 is SQVTM and CDR2 ANQGSEA. CDR3 residues: CSVETGAWYGYTF. The CDR3 DNA reads TGCAGCGTTGAAACGGGAGCCTGGTATGGCTACACCTTC.

This sequence joins TRBV5-1 and TRBJ1-5, with D uncertain. From germline, CDR1 is SGHRS and CDR2 YFSETQ. V was clipped by 4 bases and J by 5 bases, with 16 bases between them. The CDR3 contains 15 residues. In nucleotides, the CDR3 is TGCGCCAGCAGCCCCACCAGCGGGCCCGATCAGCCCCAGCATTTT. Amino acids: CASSPTSGPDQPQHF.

The chain has TRBV7-2 and TRBJ2-7; 8 nucleotides align to TRBD2. Losses at the gene ends were 5 bases for V and 4 bases for J; bases not matched to a gene: 10. Germline V gene lookup returns CDR1 SGHTA and CDR2 FQGNSA. The CDR3 has 15 residues. CDR3 protein: CASSLDGTRSYEQYF. DNA for the CDR3: TGTGCCAGCAGCCTAGACGGGACTAGATCTTACGAGCAGTACTTC.

This sequence joins TRBV6-1 and TRBJ2-7, with 12 bases lining up with TRBD2. Trimming at V came to 6 bases and at J to 2 bases, leaving 2 bases not matched to a gene. The CDR3 is made up of 14 amino acids. Germline CDR1 is MNHNS and CDR2 is SASEGT. The DNA of the CDR3 is TGTGCCAGCAGGGCTAGCGGGAGGGCCTACGAGCAGTACTTC. This translates into CASRASGRAYEQYF.

The J gene is TRBJ2-1, the V gene TRBV6-5; 8 bases line up with TRBD1. The CDR3 extends over 16 amino acids. Per the germline V gene, CDR1 is MNHEY and CDR2 is SVGAGI. Trimming at V came to 0 bases and at J to 4 bases, leaving 5 bases not matched to a gene. The CDR3 DNA sequence: TGTGCCAGCAGTTACTCTCCGGGACAGGATTACAATGAGCAGTTCTTC. This sequence encodes CASSYSPGQDYNEQFF.

The chain recombines TRBV6-5 with TRBJ1-5; tentatively, D is TRBD1 (5 bases). The CDR3 extends over 16 amino acids. Trimming cost V 0 bases and J 7 bases, with 16 bases left between them. Germline V CDR1 and CDR2: MNHEY, SVGAGI. The CDR3: CASSYSTVGSGQPQHF. CDR3 DNA: TGTGCCAGCAGTTACTCGACCGTGGGATCAGGGCAGCCCCAGCATTTT.

The chain joins TRBV29-1 to TRBJ1-2, with 12 bases that match TRBD1. This CDR3 comprises 16 residues. Germline CDR1 and CDR2: SQVTM and ANQGSEA. Germline trimming cut 6 bases from V and 5 bases from J; bases unmatched to any gene: 13. The chain's CDR3 is CSVKPGQGARDYGYTF. CDR3 in DNA: TGCAGCGTGAAACCGGGACAGGGGGCGCGGGATTATGGCTACACCTTC.

V is TRBV5-1 and J is TRBJ1-1; TRBD1 matches 8 bases. Germline V gene data show CDR1 as SGHRS and CDR2 as YFSETQ. CDR3 length equals 15 residues. V lost 4 bases and J lost 0; bases outside the gene matches: 5. CDR3 amino acids: CASSPGDRMNTEAFF. The DNA for the CDR3 is TGCGCCAGCAGCCCTGGGGACAGGATGAACACTGAAGCTTTCTTT.

Note on this clone: One end of the junction varies from germline; a read error may be responsible. J is TRBJ2-1 and V is TRBV30; 7 bases align to TRBD2. The germline CDR1 and CDR2 sequences are GTSNPN and SVGIG (reference sequence). This CDR3 region has 15 residues. The DNA of the CDR3 is TGTGCCCGCTCGGGGGGTCCCCGCTCCGACAATGAGCAGTTCTTC. The encoded protein is CARSGGPRSDNEQFF.

Here the CDR3 reads CAWKTWGTGPRGYTF. The CDR3 region has the DNA TGTGCCTGGAAGACTTGGGGGACAGGACCCAGGGGCTACACCTTC. The chain recombines TRBV30 with TRBJ1-2, with 8 bases that match TRBD1. Germline CDR1 reads GTSNPN; CDR2 reads SVGIG (reference sequence). V trimming: 4 bases; J trimming: 8 bases; junction bases outside the gene matches: 15. This CDR3 spans 15 amino acids.

CDR3 sequence: CASSLRTGVYEQYF. In nucleotides, the CDR3 is TGCGCCAGCAGCTTGCGGACAGGGGTCTACGAGCAGTACTTC. V gene TRBV5-1 combines with J gene TRBJ2-7, with 9 bases fitting TRBD1. Unmatched junction bases numbered 2, after V lost 1 base and J lost 3 bases. This CDR3 is built from 14 residues. CDR1 is SGHRS and CDR2 is YFSETQ in the germline V gene.

The rearrangement uses TRBV5-6 and TRBJ2-2; 8 bases agree with TRBD1. Germline-derived CDR1 and CDR2 are SGHDT and YYEEEE. The CDR3 totals 15 residues. Unmatched junction bases numbered 4, after V lost 4 bases and J lost 2 bases. CDR3 protein: CASSLQGGNTGELFF. Here the CDR3 DNA reads TGTGCCAGCAGCCTACAGGGGGGTAACACCGGGGAGCTGTTTTTT.

The rearrangement links TRBV7-9 to TRBJ1-2, with 7 bases that match TRBD1. Germline CDR1 and CDR2: SEHNR and FQNEAQ (reference sequence). The CDR3 extends over 17 amino acids. Unmatched junction bases numbered 14, after V lost 5 bases and J lost 2 bases. CDR3 protein: CASSRRGNEGANYGYTF. The CDR3 DNA reads as TGTGCCAGCAGCCGCCGCGGAAATGAGGGGGCGAACTATGGCTACACCTTC.

V is TRBV6-1 and J is TRBJ2-7; possibly TRBD1 for D (5 bases). V was shortened by 7 bases and J by 4 bases, with 17 bases between the two germline ends. The CDR3 covers 14 residues. The germline gives CDR1 MNHNS, CDR2 SASEGT. The chain's CDR3 is CASTPARVGYEQYF. The CDR3 DNA sequence: TGTGCCAGCACCCCAGCCAGGGTTGGGTACGAGCAGTACTTC.

The V gene is TRBV5-1, the J gene TRBJ2-7; 7 nucleotides agree with TRBD2. This CDR3 has 17 amino acids. Germline CDR1 SGHRS, CDR2 YFSETQ. V lost 0 bases and J lost 3; bases outside the gene matches: 12. CDR3 coding DNA: TGCGCCAGCAGCTTGGAAGCGGGGCAGGCTCAAATCTACGAGCAGTACTTC. Translation gives CASSLEAGQAQIYEQYF.

The chain is built from TRBV30 and TRBJ1-1, with D hard to call. Trimming pared 0 bases from V and 0 bases from J, leaving 8 bases between. Germline CDR1 is GTSNPN and CDR2 is SVGIG (reference sequence). The CDR3 contains 14 residues. The CDR3 loop is CAWSVGGVNTEAFF. The CDR3 nucleotides read TGTGCCTGGAGTGTCGGTGGAGTGAACACTGAAGCTTTCTTT. The variable domain in full, completed from reference TRBV30 and TRBJ1-1, reads SQTIHQWPATLVQPVGSPLSLECTVEGTSNPNLYWYRQAAGRGLQLLFYSVGIGQISSEVPQNLSASRPQDRQFILSSKKLLLSDSGFYLCAWSVGGVNTEAFFGQGTRLTVV.

In DNA, the CDR3 is TGTGCCAGCAGCTTAGTGGCCAGGGGAACTAACTATGGCTACACCTTC. Protein: CASSLVARGTNYGYTF. The chain uses TRBV7-2 and TRBJ1-2, with D possibly TRBD1 on 6 matching bases. CDR1 is SGHTA and CDR2 is FQGNSA in the germline V gene. With 1 base removed from V and 0 bases from J, the gap between germline ends came to 12 bases. The CDR3 length is 16 residues.

The rearrangement uses TRBV30 and TRBJ2-2; possibly TRBD1 for D (5 bases). V dropped 4 bases and J dropped 5 bases, with 8 bases sitting between them. Germline CDR1 reads GTSNPN; CDR2 reads SVGIG (reference sequence). The CDR3 covers 12 residues. The CDR3 loop is CAWNQGTGELFF. Here the CDR3 DNA reads TGTGCCTGGAACCAGGGAACCGGGGAGCTGTTTTTT.

The V gene is TRBV20-1, the J gene TRBJ2-1, with D uncertain. Germline lookup yields CDR1 DFQATT and CDR2 SNEGSKA (reference sequence). The CDR3 totals 10 residues. V lost 5 bases and J lost 4, with 3 bases in between. The CDR3 sequence: CSAQYNEQFF. The CDR3 DNA reads as TGCAGTGCTCAGTACAATGAGCAGTTCTTC.

The V gene is TRBV15, the J gene TRBJ1-4; the D gene is possibly TRBD1 (5 bases). The CDR3 runs 14 residues. Germline values: CDR1 LNHNV, CDR2 YYDKDF (reference sequence). V lost 4 bases to trimming and J lost 8 bases, with 14 bases between them. The CDR3, as DNA: TGTGCCACCAGCACCATGGCGGGGCCCGAAAAACTGTTTTTT. Its protein is CATSTMAGPEKLFF.

The chain couples TRBV5-1 to TRBJ2-7; the match to TRBD2 covers 12 bases. The germline V gene encodes CDR1 SGHRS and CDR2 YFSETQ. J gave up 5 bases and V 4 bases, and 4 bases lay outside the gene matches. The CDR3 sequence is 14 residues long. In DNA form, the CDR3 reads TGCGCCAGCAGCGAGACTAGCGGGAGTAACGAGCAGTACTTC. Encoded protein: CASSETSGSNEQYF.

This chain connects TRBV19 to TRBJ2-2, with 9 bases fitting TRBD1. Germline V gene sequence: CDR1 LNHDA, CDR2 SQIVND (reference sequence). The CDR3 sequence is 15 residues long. CDR3 DNA sequence: TGTGTGACCACCGGGACAGGGATTGGGACCGGGGAGCTGTTTTTT. Encoded protein: CVTTGTGIGTGELFF.